These 27 T cell receptor beta chains were all obtained from the same sample, sequenced in a study of blood T cell repertoires in COVID-19. The assay was immunoSEQ multiplex PCR, and TCRdb's table has in-frame clones only and misses some. Here the sample spans around 480,000 clones, about nine tenths being singletons. The sample was PBMCs or T cells enriched from blood (not recorded which). The receptors were sampled from a young woman who had recovered from COVID-19.

The V gene is TRBV24-1, the J gene TRBJ2-3; D is perhaps TRBD2 (6 bases). Germline V gene sequence: CDR1 KGHDR, CDR2 SFDVKD. V lost 12 bases and J lost 2, with 23 bases in between. This CDR3 has 16 amino acids. The CDR3 DNA sequence: TGTGCCTCCGGCCGACCCCGGGGGAAATCCACAGATACGCAGTATTTT. It yields the protein CASGRPRGKSTDTQYF.

The chain employs TRBV11-3 and TRBJ2-1; 7 nucleotides agree with TRBD1. The CDR3 loop spans 13 amino acids. Germline values: CDR1 SGHNT, CDR2 YENEEA. Trimming took 5 bases from V and 8 from J; bases not matched to a gene: 6. CDR3 DNA sequence: TGTGCCAGCAGCACAGGGGTCAGGGATGAGCAGTTCTTC. It is translated as CASSTGVRDEQFF.

This clone showed up just once. This sequence joins TRBV6-5 and TRBJ1-3; D remains unclear. The germline V gene has CDR1 MNHEY and CDR2 SVGAGI. V lost 6 bases, J lost 1 base, and 7 bases lay in between. The CDR3 covers 13 residues. CDR3 region: CASSLLSGNTIYF. Here the CDR3 DNA reads TGTGCCAGCAGCCTTCTGTCTGGAAACACCATATATTTT.

V gene TRBV12-5 combines with J gene TRBJ2-5; TRBD1 agrees at 9 bases. CDR1 is LGHNT and CDR2 is FRNRAP in the germline V gene. Trimming at V came to 1 base and at J to 4 bases, leaving 4 bases not matched to a gene. The CDR3 sequence is 15 residues long. CDR3 protein: CASGLGDRAAETQYF. CDR3 bases: TGTGCTAGTGGTTTGGGGGACAGGGCGGCAGAGACCCAGTACTTC.

The chain uses TRBV19 and TRBJ1-6; 8 positions match TRBD1. Trimming took 7 bases from V and 8 from J; bases not matched to a gene: 7. CDR3 length equals 14 residues. Germline V lookup: CDR1 LNHDA, CDR2 SQIVND (reference sequence). The CDR3: CASNLRGLDSPLHF. The CDR3 DNA reads as TGTGCCAGTAACCTCAGGGGGCTCGATTCACCCCTCCACTTT.

This clone appeared a single time. The J gene is TRBJ1-2, the V gene TRBV28, with a weak D call TRBD1 (5 bases). The CDR3 spans 14 residues. From germline, CDR1 is MDHEN and CDR2 SYDVKM. V lost 6 bases and J lost 1, with 12 bases in between. The CDR3: CASRAGVLNYGYTF. The CDR3 DNA reads TGTGCCAGCAGGGCGGGGGTCCTTAACTATGGCTACACCTTC.

The chain is built from TRBV21-1 and TRBJ2-4; the table gives TRBD1 as D, unverified against the DNA. TRBV21-1 is a pseudogene segment. This CDR3 comprises 14 residues. CDR3 DNA sequence: TGTGCCAGCAGCCCTGACAGTTACAAAAACATTCAGTACTTC. This sequence encodes CASSPDSYKNIQYF.

The chain recombines TRBV28 with TRBJ1-2, with 9 bases aligning to TRBD1. J was trimmed by 4 bases and V by 5 bases; bases with no gene match: 14. The germline V gene has CDR1 MDHEN and CDR2 SYDVKM. This CDR3 contains 17 residues. The DNA for the CDR3 is TGTGCCAGCAGTCCTTCGGGACAGGGTTTTAGGGGCTATGGCTACACCTTC. Protein product: CASSPSGQGFRGYGYTF.

This chain connects TRBV3-1 (or the pseudogene TRBV3-2) to TRBJ2-7; D gene ambiguous. Germline values: CDR1 LGHDT, CDR2 YNNKEL (reference sequence). Trimming stripped 0 bases from V and 2 bases from J, with 14 bases between. The CDR3 has 16 residues. The CDR3 loop reads CASSQDVNRHPYEQYF. The CDR3 DNA reads as TGTGCCAGCAGCCAAGATGTGAACAGACACCCCTACGAGCAGTACTTC.

This chain links TRBV10-3 with TRBJ2-1, with 8 bases fitting TRBD1. Losses at the gene ends were 1 base for V and 7 bases for J; bases not matched to a gene: 15. CDR3 length equals 18 residues. Germline-derived CDR1 and CDR2 are ENHRY and SYGVKD. The CDR3 reads CAISEWEPTGEFSNEQFF. In DNA form, the CDR3 reads TGTGCCATCAGTGAGTGGGAACCGACAGGGGAATTTTCGAATGAGCAGTTCTTC.

This clone was seen once. The chain combines TRBV28 with TRBJ1-5, with 7 positions matching TRBD1. This CDR3 is built from 17 residues. Germline CDR1 is MDHEN and CDR2 is SYDVKM. V shed 6 bases and J 4 bases; nucleotides not matched to a gene: 15. This CDR3 is CASRLGGAGGENQPQHF. Here the CDR3 DNA reads TGTGCCAGCAGGTTAGGGGGCGCGGGAGGAGAAAATCAGCCCCAGCATTTT. The full variable domain, its missing parts supplied by reference TRBV28 and TRBJ1-5, is DVKVTQSSRYLVKRTGEKVFLECVQDMDHENMFWYRQDPGLGLRLIYFSYDVKMKEKGDIPEGYSVSREKKERFSLILESASTNQTSMYLCASRLGGAGGENQPQHFGDGTRLSIL.

This clone has just one count. The V gene is TRBV10-3, the J gene TRBJ2-1, with no clear D. The CDR3 extends over 15 amino acids. Deletions cut 3 bases from V and 5 bases from J, with 14 bases between. Germline V CDR1 and CDR2: ENHRY, SYGVKD. The CDR3 DNA reads TGTGCCATCAGTGAAAGGTCCCTGCAGGACAATGAGCAGTTCTTC. Translated: CAISERSLQDNEQFF.

The chain combines TRBV19 with TRBJ1-4; D is undetermined. The CDR3 has 14 residues. Trimming took 8 bases from V and 0 from J, leaving 10 bases between them. Germline V gene sequence: CDR1 LNHDA, CDR2 SQIVND (reference sequence). This CDR3 reads CASSLVATNEKLFF. Here the CDR3 DNA reads TGTGCCAGTTCTCTAGTAGCAACTAATGAAAAACTGTTTTTT.

The V and J genes are TRBV5-1 and TRBJ2-2; 7 bases align to TRBD1. V shed 2 bases and J 6 bases; nucleotides not matched to a gene: 4. The germline V gene encodes CDR1 SGHRS and CDR2 YFSETQ. The CDR3 length is 14 residues. The CDR3 is CASSFNRGPGELFF. CDR3 DNA: TGCGCCAGCAGCTTTAACAGGGGCCCCGGGGAGCTGTTTTTT.

The CDR3 spells CARGSGGGSSYNSPLHF. CDR3 DNA sequence: TGTGCCAGGGGCTCGGGCGGAGGGAGCTCCTATAATTCACCCCTCCACTTT. The chain couples TRBV2 to TRBJ1-6; D uncertain. V lost 9 bases and J 0 bases, leaving 18 bases between the germline ends. This CDR3 has 17 amino acids. Germline V gives CDR1 SNHLY, CDR2 FYNNEI. Together with reference TRBV2 and TRBJ1-6, the CDR3 gives the full variable domain: EPEVTQTPSHQVTQMGQEVILRCVPISNHLYFYWYRQILGQKVEFLVSFYNNEISEKSEIFDDQFSVERPDGSNFTLKIRSTKLEDSAMYFCARGSGGGSSYNSPLHFGNGTRLTVT.

The chain links TRBV28 to TRBJ2-5, with 7 positions matching TRBD1. This CDR3 comprises 14 residues. V was clipped by 3 bases and J by 3 bases; unmatched bases: 4. The germline V gene encodes CDR1 MDHEN and CDR2 SYDVKM. This CDR3 is CASSFVGGEETQYF. CDR3 sequence (DNA): TGTGCCAGCAGTTTTGTAGGGGGCGAAGAGACCCAGTACTTC.

This sequence joins TRBV6-6 and TRBJ1-1, with 7 bases lining up with TRBD1. There are 11 residues in the CDR3. Germline trimming cut 5 bases from V and 10 bases from J; bases unmatched to any gene: 4. Germline V CDR1 and CDR2: MNHNY, SVGAGI (reference sequence). The CDR3 nucleotides are TGTGCCAGCAGTACTAGACAGGGAGCTTTCTTT. Its translation is CASSTRQGAFF.

J is TRBJ1-2 and V is TRBV6-5, with D perhaps TRBD1 (5 bases). This CDR3 spans 14 amino acids. Germline values: CDR1 MNHEY, CDR2 SVGAGI. V shed 4 bases and J shed 8 bases, with 17 bases lying between them. The CDR3 coding sequence is TGTGCCAGCAGTTTCGCCGGGACGGCGGGAGGCTACACCTTC. It specifies CASSFAGTAGGYTF.

This clone came up a few times. The CDR3 reads CATSDWRRGSEQYF. The CDR3 DNA is TGTGCCACCAGTGATTGGCGGAGGGGCAGCGAGCAGTACTTC. This chain uses TRBV24-1 with TRBJ2-7; D perhaps matches TRBD2 (6 bases). The CDR3 contains 14 residues. Trimming left V 2 bases short and J 6 bases short, with 13 bases between. Germline-derived CDR1 and CDR2 are KGHDR and SFDVKD.

The V call is TRBV3-1 (or the pseudogene TRBV3-2), the J call TRBJ2-5; TRBD1 agrees at 7 bases. Germline V CDR1 and CDR2: LGHDT, YNNKEL (reference sequence). The trim removed 4 bases at V and 4 bases at J, leaving 6 bases unmatched. This CDR3 contains 14 residues. CDR3 DNA: TGTGCCAGCAGCCGGGAGAGGGGGCTAGAGACCCAGTACTTC. This encodes CASSRERGLETQYF.

The chain employs TRBV7-2 and TRBJ2-1; tentatively, D is TRBD2 (6 bases). Trimming stripped 4 bases from V and 6 bases from J, with 16 bases between. Germline CDR1 is SGHTA and CDR2 is FQGNSA. The CDR3 has 15 residues. Written as DNA, the CDR3 is TGTGCCAGCAGCTCCGGCGGGAAAGGGCTCAATGAGCAGTTCTTC. Translated: CASSSGGKGLNEQFF. Together with reference TRBV7-2 and TRBJ2-1, the CDR3 gives the full variable domain: GAGVSQSPSNKVTEKGKDVELRCDPISGHTALYWYRQSLGQGLEFLIYFQGNSAPDKSGLPSDRFSAERTGGSVSTLTIQRTQQEDSAVYLCASSSGGKGLNEQFFGPGTRLTVL.

This clone appeared a single time. This chain joins TRBV5-1 and TRBJ2-1; no reliable D call. Trimming shortened V by 1 base and J by 7 bases, and 9 bases separated the two germline ends. CDR1 and CDR2 (germline): SGHRS, YFSETQ. The CDR3 is made up of 13 amino acids. Here the CDR3 DNA reads TGCGCCAGCAGCTTGAGGCAGGAAAATGAGCAGTTCTTC. Residues: CASSLRQENEQFF.

The genes are TRBV29-1 and TRBJ2-2, with D possibly being TRBD1 (6 bases). The germline V gene has CDR1 SQVTM and CDR2 ANQGSEA. Between the trimmed V and J ends, which lost 4 bases and 4 bases, there was a span of 13 bases. This CDR3 region has 14 residues. CDR3 nucleotide sequence: TGCAGCGTTGCCGGAGGACAGAGCACCGGGGAGCTGTTTTTT. Its protein is CSVAGGQSTGELFF.

V usage is TRBV5-1 and J usage is TRBJ1-1, with a weak D call TRBD1 (5 bases). The CDR3 sequence is 16 residues long. Germline V gives CDR1 SGHRS, CDR2 YFSETQ. The germline V and J ends were trimmed by 4 bases and 0 bases, with 16 bases remaining between them. CDR3 nucleotide sequence: TGCGCCAGCAGCCCCCATCAGGGAGGGATGAACACTGAAGCTTTCTTT. Its protein product is CASSPHQGGMNTEAFF.

The gene calls are TRBV18 and TRBJ2-3; 8 nucleotides agree with TRBD1. Germline-derived CDR1 and CDR2 are KGHSH and LQKENI. Germline trimming cut 3 bases from V and 3 bases from J; bases unmatched to any gene: 5. The CDR3 contains 15 residues. CDR3 sequence (DNA): TGTGCCAGCTCACCGGGAACAGGGGGAACAGATACGCAGTATTTT. Protein: CASSPGTGGTDTQYF.

For the CDR3, the DNA is TGTGCCAGCAGCCCCGGGGACAGGAGCACAGATACGCAGTATTTT. It translates to CASSPGDRSTDTQYF. The genes are TRBV5-4 and TRBJ2-3, with 8 bases identical to TRBD1. The J segment lost 0 bases and the V segment lost 4 bases, leaving 4 bases of the junction unmatched. The CDR3 totals 15 residues. Germline V lookup: CDR1 SGHNT, CDR2 YYREEE (reference sequence).

The chain has TRBV3-1 (or the pseudogene TRBV3-2) and TRBJ2-5, with 10 bases lining up with TRBD1. Germline V gene data show CDR1 as LGHDT and CDR2 as YNNKEL (reference sequence). This CDR3 comprises 17 residues. V lost 0 bases, J lost 4 bases, and 8 bases stayed unmatched. The CDR3 sequence is CASSQDYGTGDGETQYF. As DNA, the CDR3 is TGTGCCAGCAGCCAAGATTACGGGACAGGGGATGGAGAGACCCAGTACTTC.